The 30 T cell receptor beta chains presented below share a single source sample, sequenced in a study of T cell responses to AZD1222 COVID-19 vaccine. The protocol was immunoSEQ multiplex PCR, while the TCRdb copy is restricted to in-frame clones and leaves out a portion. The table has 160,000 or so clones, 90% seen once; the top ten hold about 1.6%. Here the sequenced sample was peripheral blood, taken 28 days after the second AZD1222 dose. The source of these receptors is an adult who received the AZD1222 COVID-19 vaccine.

CDR3 region: CASSPQANQPQHF. CDR3 bases: TGTGCCAGCAGCCCCCAAGCCAACCAGCCCCAGCATTTT. This chain connects TRBV11-1 to TRBJ1-5; D gene ambiguous. Deletions cut 5 bases from V and 7 bases from J, with 12 bases between. The CDR3 runs to 13 residues. Germline lookup yields CDR1 SGHAT and CDR2 FQDESV (reference sequence).

The CDR3 reads CASKLAGTYEQYF. The DNA of the CDR3 is TGTGCCAGCAAGCTCGCGGGTACCTACGAGCAGTACTTC. This chain uses TRBV12-3 or TRBV12-4 with TRBJ2-7; the D gene is possibly TRBD2 (5 bases). The CDR3 consists of 13 residues. Trimming shortened V by 7 bases and J by 2 bases, and 12 bases separated the two germline ends.

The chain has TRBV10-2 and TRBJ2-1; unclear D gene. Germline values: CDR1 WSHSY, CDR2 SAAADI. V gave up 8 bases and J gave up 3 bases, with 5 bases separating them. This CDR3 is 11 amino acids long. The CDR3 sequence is CASRSYNEQFF. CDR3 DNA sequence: TGCGCCAGCCGGAGCTACAATGAGCAGTTCTTC.

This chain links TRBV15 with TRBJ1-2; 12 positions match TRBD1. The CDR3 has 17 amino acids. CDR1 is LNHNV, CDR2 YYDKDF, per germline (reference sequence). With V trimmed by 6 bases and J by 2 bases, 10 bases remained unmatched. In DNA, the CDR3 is TGTGCCACCAGTCTCGGCGGGACAGGGGGCCCAAACTATGGCTACACCTTC. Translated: CATSLGGTGGPNYGYTF.

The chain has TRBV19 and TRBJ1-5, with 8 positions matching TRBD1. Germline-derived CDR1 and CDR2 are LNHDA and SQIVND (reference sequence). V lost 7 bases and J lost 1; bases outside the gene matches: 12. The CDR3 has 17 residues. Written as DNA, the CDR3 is TGTGCCAGTAACCTTGTAGGACAGGGTGTGAGCAATCAGCCCCAGCATTTT. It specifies CASNLVGQGVSNQPQHF.

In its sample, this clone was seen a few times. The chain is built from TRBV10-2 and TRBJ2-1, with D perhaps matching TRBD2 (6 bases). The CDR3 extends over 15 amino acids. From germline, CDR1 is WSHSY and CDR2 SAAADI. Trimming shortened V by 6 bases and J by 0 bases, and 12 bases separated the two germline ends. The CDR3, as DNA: TGCGCCAGCAGAGGGCTAGCGAGCTCCTACAATGAGCAGTTCTTC. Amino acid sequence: CASRGLASSYNEQFF.

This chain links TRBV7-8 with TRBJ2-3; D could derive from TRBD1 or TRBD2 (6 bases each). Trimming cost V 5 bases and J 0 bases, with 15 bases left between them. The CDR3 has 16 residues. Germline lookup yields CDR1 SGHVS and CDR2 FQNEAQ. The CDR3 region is CASSPDPGASTDTQYF. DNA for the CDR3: TGTGCCAGCAGCCCGGACCCGGGGGCAAGCACAGATACGCAGTATTTT.

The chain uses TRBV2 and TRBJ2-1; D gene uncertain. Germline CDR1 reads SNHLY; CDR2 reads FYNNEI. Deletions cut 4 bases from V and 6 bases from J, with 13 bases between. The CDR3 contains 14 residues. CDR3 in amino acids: CASSVQPKGNEQFF. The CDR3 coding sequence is TGTGCCAGCAGTGTACAACCCAAGGGCAATGAGCAGTTCTTC.

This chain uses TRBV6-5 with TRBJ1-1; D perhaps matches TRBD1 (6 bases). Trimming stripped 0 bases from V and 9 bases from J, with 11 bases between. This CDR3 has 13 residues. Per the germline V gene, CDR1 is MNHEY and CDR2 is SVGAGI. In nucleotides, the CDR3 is TGTGCCAGCAGTTACTCCTACAGGGAACAAGCTTTCTTT. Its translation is CASSYSYREQAFF.

The CDR3 loop reads CASSQDRTANEKLFF. The CDR3 DNA reads TGTGCCAGCAGCCAAGACCGGACAGCCAATGAAAAACTGTTTTTT. J is TRBJ1-4 and V is TRBV4-2; tentative D call: TRBD1 (6 bases). V lost 0 bases, J lost 5 bases, and 10 bases lay in between. Germline V gene lookup returns CDR1 LGHNA and CDR2 YNFKEQ. The CDR3 is 15 amino acids.

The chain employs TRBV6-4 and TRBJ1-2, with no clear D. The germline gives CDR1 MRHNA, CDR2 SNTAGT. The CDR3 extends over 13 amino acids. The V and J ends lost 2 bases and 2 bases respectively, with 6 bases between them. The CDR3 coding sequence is TGTGCCAGCAGTGACGGGCAGAACTATGGCTACACCTTC. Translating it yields CASSDGQNYGYTF.

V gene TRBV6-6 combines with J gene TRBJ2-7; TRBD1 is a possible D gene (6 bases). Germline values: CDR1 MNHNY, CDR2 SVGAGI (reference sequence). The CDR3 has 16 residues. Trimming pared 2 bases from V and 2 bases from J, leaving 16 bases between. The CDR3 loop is CASSYAPTGFTYEQYF. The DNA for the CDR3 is TGTGCCAGCAGTTACGCCCCGACAGGCTTCACCTACGAGCAGTACTTC.

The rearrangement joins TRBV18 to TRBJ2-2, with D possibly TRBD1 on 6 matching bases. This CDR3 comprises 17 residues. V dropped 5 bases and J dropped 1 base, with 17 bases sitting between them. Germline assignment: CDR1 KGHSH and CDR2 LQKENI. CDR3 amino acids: CASSFRTARENTGELFF. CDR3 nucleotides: TGTGCCAGCTCATTCAGGACAGCGAGAGAGAACACCGGGGAGCTGTTTTTT.

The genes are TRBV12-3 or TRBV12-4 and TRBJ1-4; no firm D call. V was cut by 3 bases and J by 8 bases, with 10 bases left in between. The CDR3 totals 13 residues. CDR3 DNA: TGTGCCAGCAGTTTTCAATATGTGGAAAAACTGTTTTTT. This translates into CASSFQYVEKLFF.

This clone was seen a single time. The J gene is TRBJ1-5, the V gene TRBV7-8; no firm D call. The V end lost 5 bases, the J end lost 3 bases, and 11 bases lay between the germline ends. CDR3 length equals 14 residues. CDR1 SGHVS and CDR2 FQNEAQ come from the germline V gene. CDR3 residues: CASSPQVFNQPQHF. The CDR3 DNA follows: TGTGCCAGCAGCCCCCAAGTGTTCAATCAGCCCCAGCATTTT.

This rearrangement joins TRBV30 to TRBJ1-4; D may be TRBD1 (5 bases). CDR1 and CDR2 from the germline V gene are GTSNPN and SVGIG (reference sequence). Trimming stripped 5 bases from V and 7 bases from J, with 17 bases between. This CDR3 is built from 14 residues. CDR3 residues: CAWGARAGGEKLFF. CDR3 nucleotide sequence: TGTGCCTGGGGGGCGAGGGCTGGAGGTGAAAAACTGTTTTTT.

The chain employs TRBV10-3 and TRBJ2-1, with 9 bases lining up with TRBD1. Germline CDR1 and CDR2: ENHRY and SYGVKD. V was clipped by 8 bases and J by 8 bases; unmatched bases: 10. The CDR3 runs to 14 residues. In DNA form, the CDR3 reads TGTGCCATCTCCGGTGGGACAGGGTACCATGAGCAGTTCTTC. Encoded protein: CAISGGTGYHEQFF.

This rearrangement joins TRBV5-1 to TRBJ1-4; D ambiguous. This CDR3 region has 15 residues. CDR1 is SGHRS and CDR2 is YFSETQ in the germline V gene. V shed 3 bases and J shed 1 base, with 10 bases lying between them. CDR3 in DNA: TGCGCCAGCAGCTCGTTTGAGGGAACTAATGAAAAACTGTTTTTT. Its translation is CASSSFEGTNEKLFF. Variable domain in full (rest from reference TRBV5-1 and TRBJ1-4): KAGVTQTPRYLIKTRGQQVTLSCSPISGHRSVSWYQQTPGQGLQFLFEYFSETQRNKGNFPGRFSGRQFSNSRSEMNVSTLELGDSALYLCASSSFEGTNEKLFFGSGTQLSVL.

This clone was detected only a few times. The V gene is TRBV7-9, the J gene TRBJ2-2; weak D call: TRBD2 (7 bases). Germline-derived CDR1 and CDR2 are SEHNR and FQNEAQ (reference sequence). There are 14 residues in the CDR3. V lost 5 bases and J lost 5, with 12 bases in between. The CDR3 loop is CASSGAGATGELFF. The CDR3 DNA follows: TGTGCCAGCAGCGGTGCGGGGGCAACCGGGGAGCTGTTTTTT. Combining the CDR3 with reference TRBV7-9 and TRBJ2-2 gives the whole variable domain DTGVSQNPRHKITKRGQNVTFRCDPISEHNRLYWYRQTLGQGPEFLTYFQNEAQLEKSRLLSDRFSAERPKGSFSTLEIQRTEQGDSAMYLCASSGAGATGELFFGEGSRLTVL.

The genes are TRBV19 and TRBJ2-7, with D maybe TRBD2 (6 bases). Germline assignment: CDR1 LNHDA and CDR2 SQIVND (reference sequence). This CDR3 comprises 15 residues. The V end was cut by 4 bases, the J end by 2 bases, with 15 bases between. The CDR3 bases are TGTGCCAGTAGTACTTCGGGGGTTACAACCTACGAGCAGTACTTC. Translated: CASSTSGVTTYEQYF. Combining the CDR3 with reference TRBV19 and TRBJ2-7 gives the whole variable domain DGGITQSPKYLFRKEGQNVTLSCEQNLNHDAMYWYRQDPGQGLRLIYYSQIVNDFQKGDIAEGYSVSREKKESFPLTVTSAQKNPTAFYLCASSTSGVTTYEQYFGPGTRLTVT.

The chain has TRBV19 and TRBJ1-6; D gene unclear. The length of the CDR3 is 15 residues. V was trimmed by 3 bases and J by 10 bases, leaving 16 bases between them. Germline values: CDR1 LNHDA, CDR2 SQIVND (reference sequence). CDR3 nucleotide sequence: TGTGCCAGTAGTATTTCGAACGATTTCGTATCACCCCTCCACTTT. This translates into CASSISNDFVSPLHF. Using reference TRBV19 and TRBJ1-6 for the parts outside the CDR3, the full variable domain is DGGITQSPKYLFRKEGQNVTLSCEQNLNHDAMYWYRQDPGQGLRLIYYSQIVNDFQKGDIAEGYSVSREKKESFPLTVTSAQKNPTAFYLCASSISNDFVSPLHFGNGTRLTVT.

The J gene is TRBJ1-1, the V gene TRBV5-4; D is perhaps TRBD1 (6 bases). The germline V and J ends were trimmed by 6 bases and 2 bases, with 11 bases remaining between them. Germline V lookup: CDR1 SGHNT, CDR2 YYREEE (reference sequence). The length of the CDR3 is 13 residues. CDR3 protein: CASMGRGNTEAFF. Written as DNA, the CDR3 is TGTGCCAGCATGGGCAGGGGTAACACTGAAGCTTTCTTT.

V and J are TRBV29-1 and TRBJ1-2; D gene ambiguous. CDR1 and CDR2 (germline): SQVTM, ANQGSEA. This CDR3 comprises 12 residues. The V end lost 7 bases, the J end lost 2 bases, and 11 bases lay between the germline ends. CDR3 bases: TGCAGCGACCGTGGACGGAACTATGGCTACACCTTC. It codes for CSDRGRNYGYTF.

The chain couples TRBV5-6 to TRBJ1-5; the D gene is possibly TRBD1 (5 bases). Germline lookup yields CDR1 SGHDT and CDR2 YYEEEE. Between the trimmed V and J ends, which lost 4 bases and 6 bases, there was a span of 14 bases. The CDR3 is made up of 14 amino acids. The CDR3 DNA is TGTGCCAGCAGCCCCGGGGGAGAGGGTCAGCCCCAGCATTTT. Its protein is CASSPGGEGQPQHF. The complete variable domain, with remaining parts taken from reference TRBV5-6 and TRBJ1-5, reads DAGVTQSPTHLIKTRGQQVTLRCSPKSGHDTVSWYQQALGQGPQFIFQYYEEEERQRGNFPDRFSGHQFPNYSSELNVNALLLGDSALYLCASSPGGEGQPQHFGDGTRLSIL.

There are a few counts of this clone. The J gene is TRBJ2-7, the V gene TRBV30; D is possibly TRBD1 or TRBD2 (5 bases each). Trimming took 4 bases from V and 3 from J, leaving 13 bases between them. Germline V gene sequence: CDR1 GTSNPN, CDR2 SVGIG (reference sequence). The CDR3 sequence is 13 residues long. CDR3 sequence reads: CAWTGTQNYEQYF. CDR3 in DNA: TGTGCCTGGACCGGGACGCAAAACTACGAGCAGTACTTC.

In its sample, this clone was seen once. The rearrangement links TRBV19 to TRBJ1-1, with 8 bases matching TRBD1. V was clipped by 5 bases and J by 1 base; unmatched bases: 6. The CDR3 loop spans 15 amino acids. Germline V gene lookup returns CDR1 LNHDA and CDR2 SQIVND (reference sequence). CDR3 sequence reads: CASSYRTGPNTEAFF. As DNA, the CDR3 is TGTGCCAGTAGTTACAGGACAGGGCCGAACACTGAAGCTTTCTTT.

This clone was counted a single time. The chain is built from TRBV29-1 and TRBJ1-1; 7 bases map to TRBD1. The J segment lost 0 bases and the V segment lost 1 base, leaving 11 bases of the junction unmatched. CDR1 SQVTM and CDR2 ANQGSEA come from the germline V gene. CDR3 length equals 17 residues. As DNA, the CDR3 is TGCAGCGTTGAAGTTACCAGGGGGTGGGGGATGAACACTGAAGCTTTCTTT. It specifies CSVEVTRGWGMNTEAFF.

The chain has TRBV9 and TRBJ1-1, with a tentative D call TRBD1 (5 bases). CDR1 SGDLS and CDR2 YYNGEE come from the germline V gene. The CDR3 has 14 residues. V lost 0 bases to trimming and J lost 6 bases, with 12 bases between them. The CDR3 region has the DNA TGTGCCAGCAGCGTAGGTCAGGGTAGCCCTGAAGCTTTCTTT. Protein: CASSVGQGSPEAFF.

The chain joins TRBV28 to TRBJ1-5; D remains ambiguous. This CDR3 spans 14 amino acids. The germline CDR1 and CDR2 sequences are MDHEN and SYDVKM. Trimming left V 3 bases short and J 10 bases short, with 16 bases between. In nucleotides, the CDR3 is TGTGCCAGCAGTTTGGGAAGGATGGCCCCACCCCAGCATTTT. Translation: CASSLGRMAPPQHF.

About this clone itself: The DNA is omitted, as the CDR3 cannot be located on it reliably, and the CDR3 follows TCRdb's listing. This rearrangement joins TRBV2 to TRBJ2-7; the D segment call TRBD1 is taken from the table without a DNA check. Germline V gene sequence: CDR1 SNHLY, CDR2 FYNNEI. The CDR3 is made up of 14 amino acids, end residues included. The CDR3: CASSEERTGSTSGF.